This entry is about one T cell receptor beta chain. This specimen belongs to a study of response to subunit inactivated influenza vaccine. Trimming took 1 base from V and 0 from J, leaving 13 bases between them. There are 17 residues in the CDR3. The germline CDR1 and CDR2 sequences are LNHDA and SQIVND (reference sequence). Via MiXCR, TCRdb re-called the RT-PCR reads, giving one row per CDR3 protein. The sample yields 710,000 or so distinct CDR3 sequences, around a sixth seen once. Sequenced material: PBMCs from blood, taken 11 to 12 days after vaccination. This sequence joins TRBV19 and TRBJ1-5, with unresolved D. The source is a man aged 50-60 years who received an inactivated influenza vaccine. CDR3 in DNA: TGTGCCAGTAGTATAGGCCCTGGCTGGAGTAGCAATCAGCCCCAGCATTTT. It translates to CASSIGPGWSSNQPQHF.